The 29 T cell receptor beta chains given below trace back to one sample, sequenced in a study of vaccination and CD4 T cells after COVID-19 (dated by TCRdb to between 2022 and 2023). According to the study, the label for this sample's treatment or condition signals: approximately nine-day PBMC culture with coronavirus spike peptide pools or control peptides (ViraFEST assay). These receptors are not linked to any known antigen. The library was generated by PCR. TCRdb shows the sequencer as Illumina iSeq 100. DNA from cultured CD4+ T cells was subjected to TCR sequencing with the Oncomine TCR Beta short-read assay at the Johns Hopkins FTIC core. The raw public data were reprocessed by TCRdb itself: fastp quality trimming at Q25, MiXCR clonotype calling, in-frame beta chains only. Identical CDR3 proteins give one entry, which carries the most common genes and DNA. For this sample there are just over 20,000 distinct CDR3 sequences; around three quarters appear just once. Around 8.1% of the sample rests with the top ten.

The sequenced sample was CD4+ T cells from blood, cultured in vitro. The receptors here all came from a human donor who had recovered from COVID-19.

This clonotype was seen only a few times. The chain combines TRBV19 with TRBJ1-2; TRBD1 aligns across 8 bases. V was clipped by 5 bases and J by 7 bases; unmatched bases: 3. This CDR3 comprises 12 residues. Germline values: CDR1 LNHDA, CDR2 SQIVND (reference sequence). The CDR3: CASSLQGAGYTF. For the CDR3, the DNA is TGTGCCAGTAGTCTCCAGGGGGCTGGCTACACCTTC.

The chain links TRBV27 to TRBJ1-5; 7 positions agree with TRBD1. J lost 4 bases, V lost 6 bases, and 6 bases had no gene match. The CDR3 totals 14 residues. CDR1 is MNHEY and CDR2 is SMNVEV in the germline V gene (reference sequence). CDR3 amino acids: CASRKDRDNQPQHF. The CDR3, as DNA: TGTGCCAGCAGAAAAGACAGGGATAATCAGCCCCAGCATTTT.

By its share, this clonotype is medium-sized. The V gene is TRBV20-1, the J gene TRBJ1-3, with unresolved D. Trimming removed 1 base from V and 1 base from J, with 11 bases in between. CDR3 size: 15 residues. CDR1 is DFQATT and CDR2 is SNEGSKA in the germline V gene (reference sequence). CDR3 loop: CSARGPAQSGNTIYF. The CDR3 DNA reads TGCAGTGCTAGAGGTCCGGCTCAATCTGGAAACACCATATATTTT.

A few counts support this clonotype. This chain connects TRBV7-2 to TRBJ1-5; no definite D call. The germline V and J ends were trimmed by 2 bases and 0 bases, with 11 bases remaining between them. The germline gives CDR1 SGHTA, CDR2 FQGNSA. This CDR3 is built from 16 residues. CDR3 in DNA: TGTGCCAGCAGCTTATCTCCAGACCATAGCAATCAGCCCCAGCATTTT. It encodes CASSLSPDHSNQPQHF. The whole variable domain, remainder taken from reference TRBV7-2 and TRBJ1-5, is GAGVSQSPSNKVTEKGKDVELRCDPISGHTALYWYRQSLGQGLEFLIYFQGNSAPDKSGLPSDRFSAERTGGSVSTLTIQRTQQEDSAVYLCASSLSPDHSNQPQHFGDGTRLSIL.

CDR3 sequence (DNA): TGTGCCAGCAGCAACAGACTAGCGGGAGCTCCAGATACGCAGTATTTT. Translated: CASSNRLAGAPDTQYF. The V and J genes are TRBV7-2 and TRBJ2-3, with 12 nucleotides matching TRBD2. Looked up from germline, CDR1 is SGHTA and CDR2 is FQGNSA. Germline trimming cut 5 bases from V and 4 bases from J; bases unmatched to any gene: 7. The CDR3 is made up of 16 amino acids.

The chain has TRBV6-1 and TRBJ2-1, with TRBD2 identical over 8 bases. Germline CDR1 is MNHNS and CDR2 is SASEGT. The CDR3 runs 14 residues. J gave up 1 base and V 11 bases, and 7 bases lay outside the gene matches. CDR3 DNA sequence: TGTGCCCTGCAGCGGGAGAGGTCCTACAATGAGCAGTTCTTC. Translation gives CALQRERSYNEQFF.

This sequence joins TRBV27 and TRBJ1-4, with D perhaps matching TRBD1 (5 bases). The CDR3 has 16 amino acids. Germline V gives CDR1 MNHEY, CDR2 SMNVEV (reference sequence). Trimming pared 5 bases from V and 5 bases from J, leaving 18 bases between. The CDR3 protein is CASSGTIGRENEKLFF. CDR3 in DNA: TGTGCCAGCAGTGGGACCATAGGACGGGAGAATGAAAAACTGTTTTTT. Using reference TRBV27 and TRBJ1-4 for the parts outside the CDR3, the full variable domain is EAQVTQNPRYLITVTGKKLTVTCSQNMNHEYMSWYRQDPGLGLRQIYYSMNVEVTDKGDVPEGYKVSRKEKRNFPLILESPSPNQTSLYFCASSGTIGRENEKLFFGSGTQLSVL.

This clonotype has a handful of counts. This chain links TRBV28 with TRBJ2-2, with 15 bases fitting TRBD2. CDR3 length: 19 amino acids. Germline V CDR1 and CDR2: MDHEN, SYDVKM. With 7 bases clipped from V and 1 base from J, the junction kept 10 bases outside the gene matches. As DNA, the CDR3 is TGTGCCAGCACCAATCCACCGGGACTAGCGGGAGGGAACACCGGGGAGCTGTTTTTT. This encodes CASTNPPGLAGGNTGELFF.

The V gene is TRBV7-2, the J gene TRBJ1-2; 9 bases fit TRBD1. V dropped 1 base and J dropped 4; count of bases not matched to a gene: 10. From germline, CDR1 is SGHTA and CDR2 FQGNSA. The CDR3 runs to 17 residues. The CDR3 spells CASSLGSGTGIGYGYTF. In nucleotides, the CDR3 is TGTGCCAGCAGCTTAGGGTCAGGGACAGGGATTGGCTATGGCTACACCTTC.

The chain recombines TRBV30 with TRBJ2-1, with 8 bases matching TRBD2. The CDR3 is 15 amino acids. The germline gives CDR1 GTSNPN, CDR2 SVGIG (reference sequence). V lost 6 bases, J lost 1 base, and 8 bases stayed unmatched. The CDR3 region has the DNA TGTGCCTGCAAATCGGGAGGGGCTTCCTACAATGAGCAGTTCTTC. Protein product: CACKSGGASYNEQFF.

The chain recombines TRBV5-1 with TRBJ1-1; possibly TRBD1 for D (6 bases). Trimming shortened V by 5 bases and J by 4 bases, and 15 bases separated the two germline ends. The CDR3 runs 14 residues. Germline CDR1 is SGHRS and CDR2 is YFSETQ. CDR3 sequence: CASRWRGDGTEAFF. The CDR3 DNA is TGCGCCAGCAGGTGGAGGGGGGATGGCACTGAAGCTTTCTTT.

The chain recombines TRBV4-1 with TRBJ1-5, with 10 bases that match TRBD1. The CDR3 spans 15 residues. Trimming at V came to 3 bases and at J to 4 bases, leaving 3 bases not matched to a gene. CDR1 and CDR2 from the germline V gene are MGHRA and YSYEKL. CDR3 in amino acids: CASSQVGQGNQPQHF. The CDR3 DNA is TGCGCCAGCAGCCAGGTGGGACAGGGGAATCAGCCCCAGCATTTT.

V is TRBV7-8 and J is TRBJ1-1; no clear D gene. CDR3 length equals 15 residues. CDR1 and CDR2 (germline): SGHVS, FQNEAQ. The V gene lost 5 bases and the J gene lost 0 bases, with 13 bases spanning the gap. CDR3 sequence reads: CASSPGRYLNTEAFF. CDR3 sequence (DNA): TGTGCCAGCAGCCCAGGACGGTACCTGAACACTGAAGCTTTCTTT.

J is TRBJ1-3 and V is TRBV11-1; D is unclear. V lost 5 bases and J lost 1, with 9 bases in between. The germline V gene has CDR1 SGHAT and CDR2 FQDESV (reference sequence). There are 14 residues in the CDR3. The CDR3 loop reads CASSLRHSGNTIYF. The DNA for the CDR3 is TGTGCCAGCAGCCTCCGACATTCTGGAAACACCATATATTTT.

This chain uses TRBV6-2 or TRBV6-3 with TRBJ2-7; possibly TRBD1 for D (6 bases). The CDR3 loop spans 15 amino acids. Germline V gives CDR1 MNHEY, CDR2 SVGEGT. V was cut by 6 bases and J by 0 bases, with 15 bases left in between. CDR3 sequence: CASRKGAGASYEQYF. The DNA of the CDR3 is TGTGCCAGCAGAAAAGGCGCAGGGGCCTCCTACGAGCAGTACTTC.

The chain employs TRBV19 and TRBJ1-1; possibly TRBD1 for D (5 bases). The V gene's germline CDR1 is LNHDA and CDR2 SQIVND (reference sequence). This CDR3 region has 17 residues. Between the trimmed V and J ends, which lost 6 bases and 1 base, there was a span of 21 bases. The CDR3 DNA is TGTGCCAGTAGCCACCGACTACAGGCAGGGTCGAACACTGAAGCTTTCTTT. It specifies CASSHRLQAGSNTEAFF.

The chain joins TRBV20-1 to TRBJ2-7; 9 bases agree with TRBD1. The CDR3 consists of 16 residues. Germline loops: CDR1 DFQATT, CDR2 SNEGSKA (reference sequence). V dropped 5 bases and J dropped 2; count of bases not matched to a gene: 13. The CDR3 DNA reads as TGCAGTGCTCTAAAACTCAGGGGACAGGGCACCTACGAGCAGTACTTC. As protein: CSALKLRGQGTYEQYF.

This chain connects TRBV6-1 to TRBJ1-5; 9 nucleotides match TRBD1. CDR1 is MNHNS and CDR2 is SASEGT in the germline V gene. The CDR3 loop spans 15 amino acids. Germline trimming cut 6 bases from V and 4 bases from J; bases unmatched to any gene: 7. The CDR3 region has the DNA TGTGCCAGCAGACCGGACAGGGGCGAGAATCAGCCCCAGCATTTT. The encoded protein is CASRPDRGENQPQHF.

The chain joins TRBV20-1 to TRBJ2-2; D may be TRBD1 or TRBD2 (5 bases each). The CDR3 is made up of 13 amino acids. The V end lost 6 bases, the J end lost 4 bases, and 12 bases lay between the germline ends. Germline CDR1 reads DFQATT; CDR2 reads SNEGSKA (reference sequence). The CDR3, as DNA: TGCAGTGCCAGGCCCGGGACCACCGGGGAGCTGTTTTTT. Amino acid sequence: CSARPGTTGELFF.

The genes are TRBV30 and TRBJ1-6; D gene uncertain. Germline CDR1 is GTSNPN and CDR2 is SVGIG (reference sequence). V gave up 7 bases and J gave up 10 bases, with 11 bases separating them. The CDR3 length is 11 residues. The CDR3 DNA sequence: TGTGCCTCGAATAGAGGATCACCCCTCCACTTT. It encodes CASNRGSPLHF.

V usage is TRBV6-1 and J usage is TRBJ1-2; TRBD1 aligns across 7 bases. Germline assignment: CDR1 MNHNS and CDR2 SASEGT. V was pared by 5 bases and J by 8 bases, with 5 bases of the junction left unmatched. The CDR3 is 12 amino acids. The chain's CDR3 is CASSKGQLGYTF. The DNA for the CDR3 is TGTGCCAGCAGTAAGGGACAGCTCGGCTACACCTTC.

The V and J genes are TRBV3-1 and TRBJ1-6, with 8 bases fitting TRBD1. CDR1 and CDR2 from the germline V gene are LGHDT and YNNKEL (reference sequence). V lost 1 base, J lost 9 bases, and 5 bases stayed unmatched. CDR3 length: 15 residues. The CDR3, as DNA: TGTGCCAGCAGCCAAGGACAGGGGAATAGTTCACCCCTCCACTTT. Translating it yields CASSQGQGNSSPLHF.

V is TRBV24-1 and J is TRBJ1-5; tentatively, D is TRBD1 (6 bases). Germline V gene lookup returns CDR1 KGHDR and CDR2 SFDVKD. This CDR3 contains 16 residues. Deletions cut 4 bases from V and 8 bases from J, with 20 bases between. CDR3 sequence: CATSDPRTGLVEPQHF. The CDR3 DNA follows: TGTGCCACCAGTGACCCCCGTACAGGGTTAGTCGAGCCCCAGCATTTT.

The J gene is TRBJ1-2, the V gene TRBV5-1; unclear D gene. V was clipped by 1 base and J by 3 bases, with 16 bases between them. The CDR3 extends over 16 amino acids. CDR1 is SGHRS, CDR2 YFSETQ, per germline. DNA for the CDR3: TGCGCCAGCAGCTTGTCGGTTGATCGGGCGGACTATGGCTACACCTTC. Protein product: CASSLSVDRADYGYTF.

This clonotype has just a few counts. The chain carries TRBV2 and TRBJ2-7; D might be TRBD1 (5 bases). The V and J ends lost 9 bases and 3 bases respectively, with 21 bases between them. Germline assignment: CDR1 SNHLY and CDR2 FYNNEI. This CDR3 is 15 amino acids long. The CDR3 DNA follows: TGTGCCAGTCAGGTCGTCAGGGTGGGAATCTACGAGCAGTACTTC. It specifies CASQVVRVGIYEQYF.

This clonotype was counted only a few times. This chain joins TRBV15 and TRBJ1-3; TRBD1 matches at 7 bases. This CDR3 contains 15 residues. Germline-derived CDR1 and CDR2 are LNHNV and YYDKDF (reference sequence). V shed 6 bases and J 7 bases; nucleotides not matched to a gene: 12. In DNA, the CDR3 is TGTGCCACCAGGGGAGACAGGGAATCTCGCAACACCATATATTTT. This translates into CATRGDRESRNTIYF.

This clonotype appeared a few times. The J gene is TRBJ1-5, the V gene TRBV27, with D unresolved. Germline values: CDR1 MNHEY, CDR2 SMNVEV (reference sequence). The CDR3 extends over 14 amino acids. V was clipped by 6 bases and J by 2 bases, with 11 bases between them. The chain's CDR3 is CASSPLGGNQPQHF. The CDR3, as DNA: TGTGCCAGCAGCCCCCTTGGGGGCAATCAGCCCCAGCATTTT.

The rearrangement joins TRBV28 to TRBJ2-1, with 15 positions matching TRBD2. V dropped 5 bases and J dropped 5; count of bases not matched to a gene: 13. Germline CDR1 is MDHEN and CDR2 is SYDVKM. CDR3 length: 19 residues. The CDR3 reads CASSTPWTSGRAHDNEQFF. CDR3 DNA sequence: TGTGCCAGCAGTACGCCCTGGACTAGCGGGAGGGCCCATGACAATGAGCAGTTCTTC.

The CDR3 loop is CATSASRDRNEKLFF. The DNA of the CDR3 is TGTGCCACCAGTGCCTCCCGGGACAGAAATGAAAAACTGTTTTTT. The chain combines TRBV24-1 with TRBJ1-4, with 7 bases fitting TRBD1. With 5 bases clipped from V and 5 bases from J, the junction kept 7 bases outside the gene matches. CDR1 and CDR2 (germline): KGHDR, SFDVKD. This CDR3 is 15 amino acids long.